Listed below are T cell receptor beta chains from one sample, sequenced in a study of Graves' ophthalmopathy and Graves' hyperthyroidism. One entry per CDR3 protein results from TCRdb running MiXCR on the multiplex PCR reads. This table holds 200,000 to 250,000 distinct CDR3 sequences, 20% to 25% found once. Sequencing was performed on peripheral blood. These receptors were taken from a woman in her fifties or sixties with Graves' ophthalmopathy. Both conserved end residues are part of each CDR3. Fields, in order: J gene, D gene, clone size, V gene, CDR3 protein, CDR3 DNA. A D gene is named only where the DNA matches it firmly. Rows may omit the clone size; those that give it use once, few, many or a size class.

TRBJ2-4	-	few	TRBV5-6	CASSLAAANIQYF	TGTGCCAGCAGCTTGGCGGCCGCGAACATTCAGTACTTC
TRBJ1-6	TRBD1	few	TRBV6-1	CASRRTGGVSPLHF	TGTGCCAGCAGACGGACAGGGGGCGTTTCACCCCTCCACTTT
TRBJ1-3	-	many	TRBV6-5	CASSYSTGSGNTIYF	TGTGCCAGCAGTTACTCGACGGGTTCCGGAAACACCATATATTTT
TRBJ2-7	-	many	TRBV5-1	CASSLGTGRDEQYF	TGCGCCAGCAGCTTGGGTACAGGCCGGGACGAGCAGTACTTC
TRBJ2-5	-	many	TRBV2	CASRDRARESQYF	TGTGCCAGCAGAGACCGGGCTCGAGAGTCCCAGTACTTC
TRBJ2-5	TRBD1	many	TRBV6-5	CASSFGTGESYQETQYF	TGTGCCAGCAGTTTTGGGACAGGGGAATCGTACCAAGAGACCCAGTACTTC
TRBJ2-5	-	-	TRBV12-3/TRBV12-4	CASSPFGQATETQYF	TGTGCCAGCAGCCCGTTCGGGCAGGCGACGGAGACCCAGTACTTC
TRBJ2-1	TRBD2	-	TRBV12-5	CASVGGSDNEQFF	TGTGCTAGTGTAGGCGGGAGTGACAATGAGCAGTTCTTC
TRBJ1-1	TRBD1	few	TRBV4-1	CASSLDGQGALAFF	TGCGCCAGCAGCCTAGACGGACAGGGGGCTTTAGCTTTCTTT
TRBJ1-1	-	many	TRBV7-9	CASIPDGGTEAFF	TGTGCCAGCATCCCGGACGGGGGCACTGAAGCTTTCTTT
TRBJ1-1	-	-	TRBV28	CATKHLRGRNTEAFF	TGTGCCACCAAACACCTCAGGGGCCGGAACACTGAAGCTTTCTTT
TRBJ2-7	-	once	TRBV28	CASRQGTHEQYF	TGTGCCAGCAGGCAGGGCACGCACGAGCAGTACTTC
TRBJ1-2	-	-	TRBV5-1	CASSSRAGNYGYTF	TGCGCCAGCAGTTCGAGAGCCGGGAACTATGGCTACACCTTC
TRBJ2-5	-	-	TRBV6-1	CTSIDPFQETQYF	TGTACCAGCATCGACCCCTTCCAAGAGACCCAGTATTTC
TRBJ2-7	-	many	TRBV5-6	CASSFRQGNIYEQYF	TGTGCCAGCAGCTTTCGGCAGGGAAATATTTACGAGCAGTACTTC
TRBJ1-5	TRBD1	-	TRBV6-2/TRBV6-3	CASSYSPDLTGNMPRQPQHF	TGTGCCAGCAGTTACTCCCCGGACCTGACAGGGAACATGCCTCGGCAGCCCCAGCATTTT
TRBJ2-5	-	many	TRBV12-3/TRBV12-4	CASTIPETQYF	TGTGCCAGCACCATACCAGAGACCCAGTACTTC
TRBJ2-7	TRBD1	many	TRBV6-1	CASFRDRISYEQYF	TGTGCCAGCTTCCGGGACAGGATCTCCTACGAGCAGTACTTC
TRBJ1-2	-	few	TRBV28	CASSLGLLSNYGYTF	TGTGCCAGCAGTTTGGGCCTACTATCTAACTATGGCTACACCTTC
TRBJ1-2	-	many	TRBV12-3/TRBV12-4	CASSLGRRVNYGYTF	TGTGCCAGCAGTTTAGGGAGAAGGGTAAACTATGGCTACACCTTC
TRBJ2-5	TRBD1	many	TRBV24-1	CATSVLDRAGETQYF	TGTGCCACCAGTGTTCTGGACAGGGCAGGGGAGACCCAGTACTTC
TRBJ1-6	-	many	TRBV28	CASRGPGAWDSPLHF	TGTGCCAGCAGAGGTCCGGGGGCCTGGGATTCACCCCTCCACTTT
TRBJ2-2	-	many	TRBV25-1	CATTGRGTGELFF	TGTGCCACCACGGGGCGGGGCACCGGGGAGCTGTTTTTT
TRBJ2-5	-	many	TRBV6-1	CASSEELAGLETQYF	TGTGCCAGCAGTGAAGAATTGGCGGGCCTTGAGACCCAGTACTTC
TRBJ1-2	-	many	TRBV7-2	CASSLALGWGNYGYTF	TGTGCCAGCAGCTTAGCGCTAGGGTGGGGGAACTATGGCTACACCTTC
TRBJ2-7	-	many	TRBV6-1	CASSESGSSSYEQYF	TGTGCCAGCAGTGAAAGCGGTTCTAGCTCCTACGAGCAGTACTTC
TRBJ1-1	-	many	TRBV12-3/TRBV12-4	CASSRPVGNTEAFF	TGTGCCAGCAGCCGCCCAGTAGGGAACACTGAAGCTTTCTTT
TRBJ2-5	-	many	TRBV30	CAWSVGGMETQYF	TGTGCCTGGAGTGTAGGAGGGATGGAGACCCAGTACTTC
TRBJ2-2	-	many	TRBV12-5	CASRQGLTGELFF	TGTGCTAGTCGTCAGGGGTTAACCGGGGAGCTGTTTTTT
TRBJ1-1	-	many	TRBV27	CASSPRQFRDGTEAFF	TGTGCCAGCAGTCCCCGACAGTTTCGCGACGGGACTGAAGCTTTCTTT
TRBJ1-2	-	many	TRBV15	CATSRGGSYGYTF	TGTGCCACCAGCAGAGGAGGGTCCTATGGCTACACCTTC
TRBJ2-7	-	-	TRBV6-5	CANSSRGDSYEQYF	TGTGCCAACAGTTCCAGGGGAGATTCCTACGAGCAGTACTTC
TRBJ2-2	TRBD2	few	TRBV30	CAWSPLAVTGELFF	TGTGCCTGGAGTCCCCTAGCGGTTACCGGGGAGCTGTTTTTT
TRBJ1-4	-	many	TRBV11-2	CASRLQGTANEKLFF	TGTGCCAGCCGACTTCAGGGAACGGCTAATGAAAAACTGTTTTTT
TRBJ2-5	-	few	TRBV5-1	CASSFQGERETQYF	TGCGCCAGCAGCTTTCAGGGCGAAAGAGAGACCCAGTACTTC
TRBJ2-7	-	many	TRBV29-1	CSGTDSPYEQYF	TGCAGCGGGACCGACAGCCCCTACGAGCAGTACTTC
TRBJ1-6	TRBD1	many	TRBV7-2	CASSLVPGGYNSPLHF	TGTGCCAGCAGCTTAGTTCCAGGGGGATATAATTCACCCCTCCACTTT
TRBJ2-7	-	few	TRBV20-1	CSAIIAQDFLEQYF	TGCAGTGCTATCATAGCCCAGGACTTTTTGGAGCAGTACTTC
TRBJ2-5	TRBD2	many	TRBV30	CAWSVWGLTSGTAETQYF	TGTGCCTGGAGTGTGTGGGGACTAACTAGCGGGACTGCGGAGACCCAGTACTTC
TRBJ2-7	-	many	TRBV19	CASSPDAGSEQYF	TGTGCCAGTAGTCCGGATGCAGGGAGTGAGCAGTACTTC
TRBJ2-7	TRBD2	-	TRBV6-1	CASSQALGGVSGDEQYF	TGTGCCAGCAGTCAGGCCCTGGGAGGGGTGAGTGGAGACGAGCAGTACTTC
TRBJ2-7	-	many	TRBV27	CASMSPGYEQYF	TGTGCCAGCATGAGTCCGGGCTACGAGCAGTACTTC
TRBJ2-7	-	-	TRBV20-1	CSAMPSAGYEQYF	TGCAGTGCTATGCCCTCCGCGGGTTACGAGCAGTACTTC
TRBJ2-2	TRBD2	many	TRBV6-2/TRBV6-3	CASRHAGLAGSGELFF	TGTGCCAGCAGACACGCGGGACTAGCGGGGTCCGGGGAGCTGTTTTTT
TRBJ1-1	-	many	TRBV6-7	CASSPDGQIRRAFF	TGTGCCAGCAGTCCCGATGGACAGATTAGACGAGCTTTCTTT
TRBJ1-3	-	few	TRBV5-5	CASSLWMTGTGNTIYF	TGTGCCAGCAGCTTGTGGATGACAGGCACTGGAAACACCATATATTTT
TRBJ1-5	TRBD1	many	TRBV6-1	CASSATGGYQPQHF	TGTGCCAGCAGTGCCACAGGGGGCTATCAGCCCCAGCATTTT
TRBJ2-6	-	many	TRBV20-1	CSARVQGKAGANVLTF	TGCAGTGCTAGAGTTCAGGGGAAGGCTGGGGCCAACGTCCTGACTTTC